These 26 T cell receptor beta chains came from one sample sequenced in a study of CD4 T cells in relation to SARS-CoV-2 and coronaviruses. These receptors are not linked to any known antigen. Data came from immunoSEQ multiplex PCR; TCRdb stores just in-frame clones and leaves some out. Among tens of thousands of clones, approximately 80% were seen once, and the ten largest hold more than 1.3%. The specimen was naive CD4+ T cells from PBMCs, cultured in vitro. The sample's subset: naive CD4+ T cells isolated by negative enrichment. Every receptor here comes from an adult with COVID-19.

The chain carries TRBV5-1 and TRBJ2-3, with 12 bases fitting TRBD2. The V gene end was trimmed by 4 bases and the J gene end by 4 bases; junction bases not matched to a gene: 7. The germline gives CDR1 SGHRS, CDR2 YFSETQ. CDR3 size: 16 residues. CDR3 amino acids: CASSTWTSGKADTQYF. Written as DNA, the CDR3 is TGCGCCAGCAGCACCTGGACTAGCGGGAAGGCAGATACGCAGTATTTT. Using reference TRBV5-1 and TRBJ2-3 for the parts outside the CDR3, the full variable domain is KAGVTQTPRYLIKTRGQQVTLSCSPISGHRSVSWYQQTPGQGLQFLFEYFSETQRNKGNFPGRFSGRQFSNSRSEMNVSTLELGDSALYLCASSTWTSGKADTQYFGPGTRLTVL.

V gene TRBV28 combines with J gene TRBJ2-5; weak D call: TRBD1 (6 bases). Germline values: CDR1 MDHEN, CDR2 SYDVKM. The CDR3 totals 14 residues. The V gene lost 4 bases and the J gene lost 2 bases, with 11 bases spanning the gap. CDR3: CASSSGTYQETQYF. The DNA for the CDR3 is TGTGCCAGCAGTTCCGGGACATATCAAGAGACCCAGTACTTC. Full variable domain (rest looked up from reference TRBV28 and TRBJ2-5): DVKVTQSSRYLVKRTGEKVFLECVQDMDHENMFWYRQDPGLGLRLIYFSYDVKMKEKGDIPEGYSVSREKKERFSLILESASTNQTSMYLCASSSGTYQETQYFGPGTRLLVL.

The rearrangement joins TRBV2 to TRBJ1-3; D is perhaps TRBD1 (6 bases). Germline CDR1 reads SNHLY; CDR2 reads FYNNEI. The V end lost 6 bases, the J end lost 0 bases, and 12 bases lay between the germline ends. This CDR3 has 15 amino acids. The DNA for the CDR3 is TGTGCCAGCAGCCTTACAGGGAGCTCTGGAAACACCATATATTTT. Its translation: CASSLTGSSGNTIYF.

CDR3 sequence reads: CASSAPGQGAGEQYF. The DNA for the CDR3 is TGTGCCAGCAGTGCGCCGGGACAGGGGGCGGGCGAGCAGTACTTC. The chain carries TRBV28 and TRBJ2-7; 12 nucleotides align to TRBD1. V gave up 5 bases and J gave up 6 bases; unmatched junction bases: 8. The CDR3 covers 15 residues. Germline CDR1 MDHEN, CDR2 SYDVKM.

The CDR3 sequence: CASSIIGGGNQPQHF. The CDR3 bases are TGTGCCAGCAGTATAATAGGGGGCGGCAATCAGCCCCAGCATTTT. The chain employs TRBV28 and TRBJ1-5, with 7 nucleotides matching TRBD1. The CDR3 contains 15 residues. Germline V gene data show CDR1 as MDHEN and CDR2 as SYDVKM. V trimming: 5 bases; J trimming: 2 bases; junction bases outside the gene matches: 6.

This rearrangement joins TRBV5-4 to TRBJ2-5; possibly TRBD1 or TRBD2 for D (6 bases each). There are 15 residues in the CDR3. Germline CDR1 and CDR2: SGHNT and YYREEE (reference sequence). V lost 4 bases and J lost 5, with 18 bases in between. CDR3 sequence (DNA): TGTGCCAGCAGCACCACCCGGACAGCGGGCGAGACCCAGTACTTC. Translation gives CASSTTRTAGETQYF.

This clone has only a few counts. The rearrangement joins TRBV7-2 to TRBJ2-5; the D is unclear. Germline V gives CDR1 SGHTA, CDR2 FQGNSA. Trimming took off 2 bases at V and 4 bases at J, with 5 bases between the two ends. This CDR3 has 12 residues. The CDR3, as DNA: TGTGCCAGCAGCTTACGCTTAGAGACCCAGTACTTC. Protein product: CASSLRLETQYF.

The rearrangement links TRBV14 to TRBJ2-7; D possibly corresponds to TRBD2 (5 bases). Trimming removed 5 bases at V and 3 bases at J, with 17 bases between. Per the germline V gene, CDR1 is SGHDN and CDR2 is FVKESK. This CDR3 has 15 residues. CDR3 sequence: CASSKTRRRLYEQYF. The CDR3 region has the DNA TGTGCCAGCAGCAAAACTAGACGAAGGCTCTACGAGCAGTACTTC.

The rearrangement uses TRBV6-6 and TRBJ2-1; TRBD2 might be the D (5 bases). This CDR3 has 14 residues. Germline CDR1 is MNHNY and CDR2 is SVGAGI (reference sequence). V gave up 7 bases and J gave up 4 bases, with 14 bases separating them. The CDR3 protein is CASTLASQYNEQFF. CDR3 bases: TGTGCCAGCACCCTGGCTAGCCAATACAATGAGCAGTTCTTC.

The rearrangement joins TRBV6-4 to TRBJ2-1; 8 bases fit TRBD2. In germline, CDR1 is MRHNA, CDR2 SNTAGT. The CDR3 is 15 amino acids. V gave up 3 bases and J gave up 8 bases; unmatched junction bases: 9. CDR3 sequence reads: CASSDTSGSIHEQFF. CDR3 sequence (DNA): TGTGCCAGCAGTGATACCAGCGGGAGTATTCATGAGCAGTTCTTC.

This sequence joins TRBV27 and TRBJ2-5; D may correspond to TRBD1 or TRBD2 (5 bases each). Trimming left V 7 bases short and J 5 bases short, with 14 bases between. Germline CDR1 MNHEY, CDR2 SMNVEV (reference sequence). The CDR3 has 13 amino acids. In nucleotides, the CDR3 is TGTGCCAGCAAGCCCCTAGGGGAGGAGACCCAGTACTTC. Protein: CASKPLGEETQYF.

This chain uses TRBV6-5 with TRBJ1-2; the D gene is possibly TRBD1 (5 bases). CDR3 size: 15 residues. V dropped 4 bases and J dropped 3 bases, with 15 bases sitting between them. CDR1 and CDR2 (germline): MNHEY, SVGAGI. CDR3 coding DNA: TGTGCCAGCAGTTTGAAATTGACAGACGACTATGGCTACACCTTC. It is translated as CASSLKLTDDYGYTF.

The J gene is TRBJ1-4, the V gene TRBV7-9; no definite D call. Germline loops: CDR1 SEHNR, CDR2 FQNEAQ (reference sequence). The CDR3 has 12 residues. V lost 3 bases to trimming and J lost 7 bases, with 6 bases between them. The CDR3 DNA sequence: TGTGCCAGCAGCTTTACGGGTGAAAAACTGTTTTTT. It specifies CASSFTGEKLFF.

The chain carries TRBV18 and TRBJ1-4; 7 bases fit TRBD1. CDR1 and CDR2 (germline): KGHSH, LQKENI. CDR3 size: 14 residues. V lost 6 bases and J lost 2; bases outside the gene matches: 3. CDR3 protein: CASSLQGTNEKLFF. The CDR3 DNA reads as TGTGCCAGCTCCCTACAGGGGACTAATGAAAAACTGTTTTTT.

J is TRBJ2-5 and V is TRBV29-1; TRBD2 matches 13 bases. Germline V gives CDR1 SQVTM, CDR2 ANQGSEA. The V segment lost 5 bases and the J segment 1 base; nucleotides outside the gene matches: 4. This CDR3 has 15 amino acids. CDR3: CSVQLAGGPQETQYF. The CDR3 coding sequence is TGCAGCGTTCAACTAGCGGGAGGGCCCCAAGAGACCCAGTACTTC.

V and J are TRBV5-5 and TRBJ2-5; D may be TRBD1 (6 bases). This CDR3 spans 16 amino acids. Trimming stripped 2 bases from V and 5 bases from J, with 19 bases between. Looked up from germline, CDR1 is SGHKS and CDR2 is YYEKEE (reference sequence). CDR3 sequence reads: CASSLGRTVPLETQYF. CDR3 bases: TGTGCCAGCAGCTTAGGAAGGACAGTCCCCTTGGAGACCCAGTACTTC.

This clone occurred once. The gene calls are TRBV7-9 and TRBJ2-2; TRBD2 matches at 10 bases. With V trimmed by 5 bases and J by 7 bases, 10 bases remained unmatched. This CDR3 spans 16 amino acids. CDR1 and CDR2 (germline): SEHNR, FQNEAQ (reference sequence). CDR3 sequence: CASSRPAGGTGGELFF. For the CDR3, the DNA is TGTGCCAGCAGCCGTCCAGCGGGAGGGACGGGCGGGGAGCTGTTTTTT.

This chain connects TRBV6-6 to TRBJ2-6, with unresolved D. The CDR3 totals 13 residues. Germline lookup yields CDR1 MNHNY and CDR2 SVGAGI (reference sequence). V was pared by 6 bases and J by 0 bases, with 3 bases between. CDR3 residues: CASRGSGANVLTF. The CDR3 region has the DNA TGTGCCAGCAGGGGCTCTGGGGCCAACGTCCTGACTTTC.

This sequence joins TRBV9 and TRBJ1-1; no reliable D call. The CDR3 spans 13 residues. V lost 2 bases and J lost 0, with 5 bases in between. Germline lookup yields CDR1 SGDLS and CDR2 YYNGEE. In DNA form, the CDR3 reads TGTGCCAGCAGCGTTCTAATGAACACTGAAGCTTTCTTT. Amino acid sequence: CASSVLMNTEAFF.

The chain employs TRBV5-6 and TRBJ2-3; D not certain. V was shortened by 4 bases and J by 1 base, with 10 bases between the two germline ends. The V gene's germline CDR1 is SGHDT and CDR2 YYEEEE. The CDR3 runs 14 residues. The CDR3 spells CASSRGWGTDTQYF. The CDR3 nucleotides are TGTGCCAGCAGCCGAGGTTGGGGCACAGATACGCAGTATTTT.

The V gene is TRBV9, the J gene TRBJ1-5, with a tentative D call TRBD1 (5 bases). The CDR3 runs 15 residues. The germline V gene encodes CDR1 SGDLS and CDR2 YYNGEE. The V and J ends lost 4 bases and 0 bases respectively, with 11 bases between them. The DNA of the CDR3 is TGTGCCAGCAGCCTGACAGCGGATAGCAATCAGCCCCAGCATTTT. It codes for CASSLTADSNQPQHF.

The chain employs TRBV28 and TRBJ1-3; 8 bases align to TRBD1. CDR1 is MDHEN and CDR2 is SYDVKM in the germline V gene. V lost 6 bases, J lost 7 bases, and 11 bases stayed unmatched. CDR3 length equals 15 residues. The CDR3 loop is CASSSYPTGANTIYF. The CDR3, as DNA: TGTGCCAGCAGCTCCTACCCGACAGGGGCCAACACCATATATTTT.

The rearrangement joins TRBV10-3 to TRBJ2-7, with 8 positions matching TRBD2. The CDR3 totals 13 residues. CDR1 and CDR2 (germline): ENHRY, SYGVKD. V shed 6 bases and J 4 bases; nucleotides not matched to a gene: 5. CDR3 nucleotides: TGTGCCATCAGGAGCTCGGGGGGGTACGAGCAGTACTTC. Its translation: CAIRSSGGYEQYF.

The V gene is TRBV3-1 (or the pseudogene TRBV3-2), the J gene TRBJ2-7; 12 nucleotides line up with TRBD2. Germline CDR1 LGHDT, CDR2 YNNKEL (reference sequence). This CDR3 contains 15 residues. V lost 4 bases to trimming and J lost 2 bases; unmatched junction nucleotides: 3. CDR3 loop: CASSLLAGGPYEQYF. The DNA for the CDR3 is TGTGCCAGCAGCCTCCTAGCGGGAGGGCCCTACGAGCAGTACTTC.

The chain recombines TRBV5-1 with TRBJ1-4, with TRBD1 matching 9 bases. The V gene end was trimmed by 4 bases and the J gene end by 8 bases; junction bases not matched to a gene: 9. The CDR3 runs to 15 residues. Germline V lookup: CDR1 SGHRS, CDR2 YFSETQ. The CDR3 protein is CASSRGDRVEEKLFF. CDR3 bases: TGCGCCAGCAGCCGCGGGGACAGGGTAGAAGAAAAACTGTTTTTT. Full variable domain (missing parts from reference TRBV5-1 and TRBJ1-4): KAGVTQTPRYLIKTRGQQVTLSCSPISGHRSVSWYQQTPGQGLQFLFEYFSETQRNKGNFPGRFSGRQFSNSRSEMNVSTLELGDSALYLCASSRGDRVEEKLFFGSGTQLSVL.

The V gene is TRBV19, the J gene TRBJ2-3; possibly TRBD2 for D (6 bases). Looked up from germline, CDR1 is LNHDA and CDR2 is SQIVND (reference sequence). With 7 bases removed from V and 0 bases from J, the gap between germline ends came to 8 bases. The CDR3 has 13 residues. This CDR3 is CASMSGSTDTQYF. Written as DNA, the CDR3 is TGTGCCAGTATGAGCGGGAGCACAGATACGCAGTATTTT.